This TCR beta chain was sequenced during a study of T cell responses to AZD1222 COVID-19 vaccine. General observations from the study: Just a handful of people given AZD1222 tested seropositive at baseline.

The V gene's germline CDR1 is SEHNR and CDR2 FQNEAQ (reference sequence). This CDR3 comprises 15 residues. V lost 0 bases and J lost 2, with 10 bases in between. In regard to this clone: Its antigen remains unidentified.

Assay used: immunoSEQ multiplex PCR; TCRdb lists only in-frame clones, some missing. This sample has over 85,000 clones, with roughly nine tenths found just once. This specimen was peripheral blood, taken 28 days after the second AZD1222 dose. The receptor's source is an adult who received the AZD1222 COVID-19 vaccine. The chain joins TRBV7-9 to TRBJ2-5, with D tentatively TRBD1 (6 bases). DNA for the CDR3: TGTGCCAGCAGCTTAGCCAGGGGCCTACAAGAGACCCAGTACTTC. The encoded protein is CASSLARGLQETQYF.